The 13 T cell receptor beta chains given below trace back to one sample, sequenced in a study of cytomegalovirus exposure and HLA in healthy donors. The PCR was carried out with 60 Vbeta primers and 13 Jbeta primers. TCRdb's copy holds only in-frame clones and misses some; the assay was immunoSEQ multiplex PCR. The sample holds around 200,000 clones; 75% to 85% are singletons and the top ten take around 0.8%. Sequenced input: PBMCs. Every receptor here comes from a young woman in good health and CMV-seronegative.

The chain is built from TRBV4-2 and TRBJ1-6; 9 nucleotides align to TRBD1. V dropped 1 base and J dropped 6; count of bases not matched to a gene: 10. The germline gives CDR1 LGHNA, CDR2 YNFKEQ. The CDR3 has 18 residues. The CDR3 coding sequence is TGTGCCAGCAGCCAAGCAACAGGGGGCGAGAGGGGTAATTCACCCCTCCACTTT. It translates to CASSQATGGERGNSPLHF.

The chain is built from TRBV27 and TRBJ2-7, with unresolved D. The CDR3 totals 11 residues. Germline CDR1 MNHEY, CDR2 SMNVEV (reference sequence). The germline V and J ends were trimmed by 4 bases and 3 bases, with 4 bases remaining between them. CDR3 protein: CASSSHYEQYF. The CDR3 DNA is TGTGCCAGCAGTTCCCACTACGAGCAGTACTTC.

This clone was seen only once. This rearrangement joins TRBV7-9 to TRBJ1-1; no reliable D call. CDR3 length: 13 amino acids. The V gene's germline CDR1 is SEHNR and CDR2 FQNEAQ (reference sequence). V shed 6 bases and J shed 1 base, with 9 bases lying between them. The CDR3: CASRSGGNTEAFF. In DNA form, the CDR3 reads TGTGCCAGCAGGTCCGGTGGGAACACTGAAGCTTTCTTT.

Points on this clone: Within the sample, other DNA sequences also encode this same CDR3. V gene TRBV28 combines with J gene TRBJ1-3; D not resolved. V lost 3 bases to trimming and J lost 1 base, with 7 bases between them. Germline V lookup: CDR1 MDHEN, CDR2 SYDVKM. The CDR3 is 14 amino acids. CDR3 sequence: CASSFGGSGNTIYF. For the CDR3, the DNA is TGTGCCAGCAGTTTCGGAGGGTCTGGAAACACCATATATTTT.

This clone was seen a few times. The chain recombines TRBV6-5 with TRBJ1-2; perhaps TRBD1 as D (6 bases). The germline V and J ends were trimmed by 0 bases and 8 bases, with 16 bases remaining between them. The CDR3 is 15 amino acids. CDR1 and CDR2 (germline): MNHEY, SVGAGI. The CDR3, as DNA: TGTGCCAGCAGTTACTCGACAGGAACTGCGAGGGGCTACACCTTC. Amino acids: CASSYSTGTARGYTF.

The chain has TRBV19 and TRBJ2-1; the match to TRBD2 covers 12 bases. With 3 bases clipped from V and 4 bases from J, the junction kept 4 bases outside the gene matches. Germline V lookup: CDR1 LNHDA, CDR2 SQIVND (reference sequence). The CDR3 spans 16 residues. The CDR3 here is CASSITSGGQYNEQFF. CDR3 sequence (DNA): TGTGCCAGTAGTATTACTAGCGGGGGGCAATACAATGAGCAGTTCTTC.

The chain links TRBV2 to TRBJ2-7; weak D call: TRBD1 (5 bases). The V and J ends lost 6 bases and 3 bases respectively, with 12 bases between them. There are 13 residues in the CDR3. The V gene's germline CDR1 is SNHLY and CDR2 FYNNEI. For the CDR3, the DNA is TGTGCCAGCAGCAGGGAACTCTACTACGAGCAGTACTTC. This translates into CASSRELYYEQYF.

The rearrangement uses TRBV6-5 and TRBJ2-7, with D perhaps TRBD1 (6 bases). Germline values: CDR1 MNHEY, CDR2 SVGAGI. This CDR3 comprises 15 residues. Trimming took off 6 bases at V and 0 bases at J, with 15 bases between the two ends. The chain's CDR3 is CASSPRRTVSYEQYF. CDR3 in DNA: TGTGCCAGCAGCCCTCGTCGGACAGTCTCCTACGAGCAGTACTTC.

This chain connects TRBV2 to TRBJ2-1; a weak D match, TRBD2 (6 bases). The CDR3 extends over 13 amino acids. V lost 4 bases to trimming and J lost 6 bases, with 10 bases between them. Germline-derived CDR1 and CDR2 are SNHLY and FYNNEI. CDR3 sequence (DNA): TGTGCCAGCAGTGGCCGGGAGCGCAATGAGCAGTTCTTC. It encodes CASSGRERNEQFF.

This chain joins TRBV14 and TRBJ2-2; D ambiguous. This CDR3 comprises 14 residues. The V and J ends lost 1 base and 5 bases respectively, with 8 bases between them. Germline V gene lookup returns CDR1 SGHDN and CDR2 FVKESK. This CDR3 is CASSQAPLTGELFF. Here the CDR3 DNA reads TGTGCCAGCAGCCAAGCACCACTTACCGGGGAGCTGTTTTTT.

The V call is TRBV29-1, the J call TRBJ1-5, with D maybe TRBD1 (5 bases). Between the trimmed V and J ends, which lost 4 bases and 2 bases, there was a span of 9 bases. The CDR3 length is 13 residues. CDR1 is SQVTM and CDR2 is ANQGSEA in the germline V gene. CDR3 sequence (DNA): TGCAGCGTTGGGCAGGGTGGCAATCAGCCCCAGCATTTT. Its protein product is CSVGQGGNQPQHF.

As DNA, the CDR3 is TGTGCCAGCAGTGATCCGGGACAGGGGGCAAACTACACCTTC. Its translation is CASSDPGQGANYTF. This chain uses TRBV6-1 with TRBJ1-2, with 12 bases lining up with TRBD1. Germline CDR1 MNHNS, CDR2 SASEGT. This CDR3 is built from 14 residues. V was pared by 3 bases and J by 10 bases, with 6 bases of the junction left unmatched.

The chain recombines TRBV6-5 with TRBJ1-2; D not resolved. V lost 6 bases, J lost 7 bases, and 12 bases lay in between. There are 12 residues in the CDR3. CDR1 is MNHEY, CDR2 SVGAGI, per germline. CDR3 bases: TGTGCCAGCAGAGCGGGGAGTTCTGGCTACACCTTC. Translation: CASRAGSSGYTF.